Below, 18 T cell receptor beta chains from the same sample are listed, as sequenced in a study of shared clonotypes between healthy human individuals. CD45RO-negative CD8 cells positively selected for CCR7 made up the naive population, which excluded terminally differentiated effector memory CD45RA+ cells. Method: immunoSEQ multiplex PCR; TCRdb's copy keeps in-frame clones and lacks some. Of just over 2,000,000 clones in the sample, 85% to 95% are singletons; the top ten hold about 1.1%. What was sequenced was naive CD8+ T cells sorted from blood. The receptors originated from a man younger than 30 in good health.

V gene TRBV6-5 combines with J gene TRBJ1-1; possible D gene TRBD1, 5 bases. Germline CDR1 reads MNHEY; CDR2 reads SVGAGI. The CDR3 consists of 13 residues. Trimming left V 5 bases short and J 6 bases short, with 13 bases between. The DNA for the CDR3 is TGTGCCAGCAGTGCCCGGGGGGATGCTGAAGCTTTCTTT. This codes for CASSARGDAEAFF.

J is TRBJ1-6 and V is TRBV9; D ambiguous. Germline lookup yields CDR1 SGDLS and CDR2 YYNGEE. The CDR3 is made up of 17 amino acids. Trimming shortened V by 0 bases and J by 4 bases, and 14 bases separated the two germline ends. CDR3 coding DNA: TGTGCCAGCAGCGTAGATGGAGGCGACAATTATAATTCACCCCTCCACTTT. Residues: CASSVDGGDNYNSPLHF.

The V gene is TRBV4-1, the J gene TRBJ1-5; 9 nucleotides match TRBD1. Losses at the gene ends were 2 bases for V and 6 bases for J; bases not matched to a gene: 2. From germline, CDR1 is MGHRA and CDR2 YSYEKL. CDR3 length: 14 residues. The DNA of the CDR3 is TGCGCCAGCAGCCAAACACAGGGGGCTCAGCCCCAGCATTTT. Its translation is CASSQTQGAQPQHF.

With respect to this clone: The sample carries other DNA sequences with the same CDR3. V gene TRBV5-4 combines with J gene TRBJ1-1; D gene unclear. This CDR3 has 13 amino acids. V lost 2 bases and J 2 bases, leaving 7 bases between the germline ends. Germline-derived CDR1 and CDR2 are SGHNT and YYREEE (reference sequence). The CDR3 region has the DNA TGTGCCAGCAGCTTATCACCTAACACTGAAGCTTTCTTT. Encoded protein: CASSLSPNTEAFF.

The V and J genes are TRBV9 and TRBJ1-6, with a tentative D call TRBD1 (6 bases). V lost 3 bases, J lost 6 bases, and 13 bases lay in between. Germline CDR1 and CDR2: SGDLS and YYNGEE. CDR3 length: 15 residues. The CDR3 DNA sequence: TGTGCCAGCAGCGAGTGGGGGGCAGGTAATTCACCCCTCCACTTT. This codes for CASSEWGAGNSPLHF.

Turning to this clone: This sample includes further DNA sequences coding for the same CDR3. CDR3 DNA: TGTGCCAGTTCCGGGTCTAACTATGGCTACACCTTC. This encodes CASSGSNYGYTF. The chain links TRBV19 to TRBJ1-2; D is ambiguous. Germline V gene data show CDR1 as LNHDA and CDR2 as SQIVND (reference sequence). V shed 8 bases and J shed 0 bases, with 7 bases lying between them. This CDR3 has 12 residues.

The rearrangement uses TRBV5-4 and TRBJ2-5; the D call may be TRBD1 or TRBD2 (6 bases each). Germline V lookup: CDR1 SGHNT, CDR2 YYREEE (reference sequence). The germline V and J ends were trimmed by 4 bases and 2 bases, with 15 bases remaining between them. CDR3 size: 15 residues. Here the CDR3 DNA reads TGTGCCAGCAGCGGAGAGGGGGGACAACAAGAGACCCAGTACTTC. This gives the protein CASSGEGGQQETQYF.

The chain couples TRBV7-8 to TRBJ2-7, with TRBD2 identical over 12 bases. Germline V gives CDR1 SGHVS, CDR2 FQNEAQ. V gave up 0 bases and J gave up 3 bases; unmatched junction bases: 6. CDR3 length: 17 residues. The CDR3: CASSLAFGLAGNYEQYF. The DNA for the CDR3 is TGTGCCAGCAGCTTAGCTTTCGGACTAGCGGGAAACTACGAGCAGTACTTC.

The chain joins TRBV7-8 to TRBJ2-7; perhaps TRBD2 as D (6 bases). CDR1 SGHVS and CDR2 FQNEAQ come from the germline V gene. CDR3 length equals 13 residues. V was trimmed by 5 bases and J by 7 bases, leaving 15 bases between them. The DNA of the CDR3 is TGTGCCAGCAGCCTCGGAGGGGCGGGAGAGCAGTACTTC. Its protein is CASSLGGAGEQYF.

This clone was picked up many times. J is TRBJ1-1 and V is TRBV5-1, with D perhaps TRBD1 (6 bases). The V gene's germline CDR1 is SGHRS and CDR2 YFSETQ. This CDR3 has 16 amino acids. V was clipped by 4 bases and J by 0 bases, with 16 bases between them. The CDR3 is CASSVGHRVMNTEAFF. The CDR3 DNA sequence: TGCGCCAGCAGCGTGGGACACCGAGTAATGAACACTGAAGCTTTCTTT.

The chain uses TRBV4-1 and TRBJ1-1, with 7 bases fitting TRBD1. CDR1 and CDR2 from the germline V gene are MGHRA and YSYEKL. The CDR3 has 16 amino acids. V shed 1 base and J 1 base; nucleotides not matched to a gene: 6. The CDR3 region is CASSQVGGGKNTEAFF. DNA for the CDR3: TGCGCCAGCAGCCAAGTAGGGGGCGGCAAGAACACTGAAGCTTTCTTT.

As DNA, the CDR3 is TGTGCCAGCAGGTGGACGGAATCTAACACCGGGGAGCTGTTTTTT. Its protein product is CASRWTESNTGELFF. The rearrangement uses TRBV6-5 and TRBJ2-2; D gene ambiguous. V was shortened by 6 bases and J by 2 bases, with 13 bases between the two germline ends. The germline V gene has CDR1 MNHEY and CDR2 SVGAGI. The CDR3 totals 15 residues.

J is TRBJ2-5 and V is TRBV10-3; 8 nucleotides align to TRBD1. V was pared by 4 bases and J by 5 bases, with 9 bases of the junction left unmatched. Germline assignment: CDR1 ENHRY and CDR2 SYGVKD. The CDR3 has 15 amino acids. The DNA of the CDR3 is TGTGCCATCAGTGGACAGACAGGGGTTCTGGAGACCCAGTACTTC. This gives the protein CAISGQTGVLETQYF.

The gene calls are TRBV30 and TRBJ2-1; 12 bases fit TRBD2. V dropped 4 bases and J dropped 6; count of bases not matched to a gene: 4. CDR1 and CDR2 from the germline V gene are GTSNPN and SVGIG (reference sequence). This CDR3 has 14 amino acids. Written as DNA, the CDR3 is TGTGCCTGGAATCTAGCGGGGGGGCTCAATGAGCAGTTCTTC. As protein: CAWNLAGGLNEQFF.

This clone has a handful of counts. The rearrangement uses TRBV7-9 and TRBJ1-1; TRBD1 might be the D (5 bases). This CDR3 contains 12 residues. Germline V CDR1 and CDR2: SEHNR, FQNEAQ (reference sequence). Trimming removed 5 bases at V and 5 bases at J, with 9 bases between. This chain's CDR3 is CASSRGFTEAFF. CDR3 sequence (DNA): TGTGCCAGCAGCCGGGGCTTTACTGAAGCTTTCTTT.

For this clone: Other nucleotide sequences in the sample specify the same CDR3. The genes are TRBV6-5 and TRBJ1-1, with D possibly TRBD1 on 6 matching bases. The CDR3 loop spans 11 amino acids. Per germline, CDR1 MNHEY and CDR2 SVGAGI. V shed 2 bases and J shed 11 bases, with 9 bases lying between them. CDR3 in amino acids: CASSYQGKAFF. The DNA of the CDR3 is TGTGCCAGCAGTTACCAGGGGAAGGCTTTCTTT.

The chain joins TRBV9 to TRBJ1-3; no firm D call. Germline CDR1 SGDLS, CDR2 YYNGEE. CDR3 length equals 15 residues. The V end was cut by 2 bases, the J end by 0 bases, with 9 bases between. CDR3 DNA: TGTGCCAGCAGCGTTGACAACCTCTCTGGAAACACCATATATTTT. It codes for CASSVDNLSGNTIYF.

The chain is built from TRBV4-1 and TRBJ2-3; D call uncertain. CDR3 size: 16 residues. V was pared by 0 bases and J by 2 bases, with 12 bases between. Looked up from germline, CDR1 is MGHRA and CDR2 is YSYEKL. For the CDR3, the DNA is TGCGCCAGCAGCCAAGATGGGCCTGCCATCACAGATACGCAGTATTTT. This codes for CASSQDGPAITDTQYF.